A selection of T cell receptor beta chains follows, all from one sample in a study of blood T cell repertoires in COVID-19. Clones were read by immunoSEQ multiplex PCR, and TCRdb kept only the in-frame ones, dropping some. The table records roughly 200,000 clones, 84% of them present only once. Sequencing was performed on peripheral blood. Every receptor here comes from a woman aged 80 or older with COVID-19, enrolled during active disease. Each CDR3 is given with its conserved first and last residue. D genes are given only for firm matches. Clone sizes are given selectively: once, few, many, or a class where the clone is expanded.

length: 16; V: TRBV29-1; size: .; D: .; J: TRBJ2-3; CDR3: CSVEDARRGGTDTQYF; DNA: TGCAGCGTTGAAGATGCCCGCCGAGGAGGCACAGATACGCAGTATTTT
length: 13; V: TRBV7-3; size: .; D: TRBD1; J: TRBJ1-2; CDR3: CASSLTGQGGYTF; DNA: TGTGCCAGCAGCTTAACGGGACAGGGAGGCTACACCTTC
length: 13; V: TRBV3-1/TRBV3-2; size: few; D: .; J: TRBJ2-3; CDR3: CASSQISADTQYF; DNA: TGTGCCAGCAGCCAAATCTCTGCAGATACGCAGTATTTT
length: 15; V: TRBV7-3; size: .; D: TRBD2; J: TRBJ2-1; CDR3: CASSLPGGSHNEQFF; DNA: TGTGCCAGCAGCTTACCGGGCGGGAGCCACAATGAGCAGTTCTTC
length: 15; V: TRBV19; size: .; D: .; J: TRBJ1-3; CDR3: CASSIRQGSGNTIYF; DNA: TGTGCCAGTAGTATCCGGCAGGGGTCTGGAAACACCATATATTTT
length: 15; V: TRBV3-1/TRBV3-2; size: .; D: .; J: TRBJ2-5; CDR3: CASSQDGRVWETQYF; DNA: TGTGCCAGCAGCCAAGATGGCCGGGTCTGGGAGACCCAGTACTTC
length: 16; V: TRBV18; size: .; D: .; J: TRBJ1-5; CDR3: CASSQNRAVSNQPQHF; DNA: TGTGCCAGCTCACAAAACAGGGCTGTTAGCAATCAGCCCCAGCATTTT
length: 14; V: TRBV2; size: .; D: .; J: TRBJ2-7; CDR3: CASSDQGSGYEQYF; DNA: TGTGCCAGCAGTGACCAGGGGTCAGGGTACGAGCAGTACTTC
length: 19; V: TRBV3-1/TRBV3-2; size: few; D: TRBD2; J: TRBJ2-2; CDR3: CASSPYSGGAFANTGELFF; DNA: TGTGCCAGCAGCCCCTATAGCGGGGGGGCCTTCGCGAACACCGGGGAGCTGTTTTTT
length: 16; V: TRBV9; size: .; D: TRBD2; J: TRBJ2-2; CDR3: CASSVSSGGFSGELFF; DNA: TGTGCCAGCAGCGTCTCTAGCGGGGGATTCTCCGGGGAGCTGTTTTTT
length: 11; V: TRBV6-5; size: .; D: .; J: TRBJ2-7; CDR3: CASSKLHEQYF; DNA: TGTGCCAGCAGCAAACTTCACGAGCAGTACTTC
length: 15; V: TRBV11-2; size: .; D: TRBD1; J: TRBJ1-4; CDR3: CASSIEGQGNEKLFF; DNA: TGTGCCAGCAGCATCGAGGGACAGGGGAATGAAAAACTGTTTTTT
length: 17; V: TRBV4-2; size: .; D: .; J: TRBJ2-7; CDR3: CASSPSLGTKGAYEQYF; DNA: TGTGCCAGCAGCCCTTCCCTCGGGACAAAGGGGGCCTACGAGCAGTACTTC
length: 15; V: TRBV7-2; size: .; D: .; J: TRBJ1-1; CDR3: CASSSKVLGDTEAFF; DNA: TGTGCCAGCAGCTCAAAAGTTTTAGGGGACACTGAAGCTTTCTTT
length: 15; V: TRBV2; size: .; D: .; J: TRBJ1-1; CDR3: CASSEAGPPNTEAFF; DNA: TGTGCCAGCAGTGAAGCGGGCCCACCGAACACTGAAGCTTTCTTT